This is a list of T cell receptor beta chains from one sample in a study of blood T cell repertoires in COVID-19. Using immunoSEQ multiplex PCR, the repertoire was profiled, and TCRdb retains in-frame clones only, with some absent. The sample includes under 100,000 clones, over 75% of them seen just once. The sample consisted of peripheral blood. The receptors shown here come from a human donor in a cohort sampled during active COVID-19. Each CDR3 is given with its conserved first and last residue. A D gene is named only where the DNA matches it firmly. Clone size is stated in some rows and not others, as once, few, many or a class when expanded.

V gene	clone size	D gene	J gene	CDR3 DNA	CDR3 protein
TRBV3-1/TRBV3-2	-	-	TRBJ1-2	TGTGCCAGCAGCCAAGATTTAGGGGTAGGTTATGGCTACACCTTC	CASSQDLGVGYGYTF
TRBV7-3	-	TRBD1	TRBJ2-2	TGTGCCAGCAGCTTAGGACAGGGACGCACCGGGGAGCTGTTTTTT	CASSLGQGRTGELFF
TRBV21-1	-	-	TRBJ1-6	TGTGCCAGCAGCAAAGGACAGGGGTTGCCCTCACCCCTCCACTTT	CASSKGQGLPSPLHF
TRBV9	-	-	TRBJ2-5	TGTGCCAGCAGCGTAGATGGGAGACTGCCCTCGGGAGAGACCCAGTACTTC	CASSVDGRLPSGETQYF
TRBV12-3/TRBV12-4	-	TRBD1	TRBJ1-5	TGTGCCAGCGGGACAGGGGCGGAACAGCCCCAGCATTTT	CASGTGAEQPQHF
TRBV28	-	-	TRBJ2-1	TGTGCCAGCAGTTTAGATAGGGGGTTCAAGGAGAGCTCCTACAATGAGCAGTTCTTC	CASSLDRGFKESSYNEQFF
TRBV7-9	-	-	TRBJ2-7	TGTGCCAGCAGCCTAGGACACCCCAACGAGCAGTACTTC	CASSLGHPNEQYF
TRBV14	-	-	TRBJ2-7	TGTGCCAGCAGCCAAGACAAATACGAGCAGTACTTC	CASSQDKYEQYF
TRBV3-1/TRBV3-2	-	-	TRBJ2-5	TGTGCCAGCAGCCAAATGCCGGGACAAGAGACCCAGTACTTC	CASSQMPGQETQYF
TRBV11-3	-	-	TRBJ2-7	TGTGCCAGCAGCTTTTTGGGGCGTGCGGACGAGCAGTACTTC	CASSFLGRADEQYF
TRBV7-9	-	TRBD1	TRBJ1-1	TGTGCCAGCACCCCGACAGGGGGCCCTGAAGCTTTCTTT	CASTPTGGPEAFF
TRBV5-6	-	-	TRBJ1-6	TGTGCCAGCAGCTCCCTAAATAATTCACCCCTCCACTTT	CASSSLNNSPLHF
TRBV28	once	-	TRBJ1-3	TGTGCCAGCAGTTTATTAGGAGGATCTGGAAACACCATATATTTT	CASSLLGGSGNTIYF
TRBV7-9	-	-	TRBJ1-5	TGTGCCAGCAGCTCGGCCTCCCACCGGGGTCAGCCCCAGCATTTT	CASSSASHRGQPQHF
TRBV10-3	-	-	TRBJ2-5	TGTGCCATCTCCTCAGGGCTTAAAGAGACCCAGTACTTC	CAISSGLKETQYF
TRBV19	-	TRBD1	TRBJ1-2	TGTGCCAGTATTGGCCCCCGATTACAGGGGCCTGACTATGGCTACACCTTC	CASIGPRLQGPDYGYTF
TRBV6-5	-	-	TRBJ1-1	TGTGCCAGCAGTCTCTGGGGCGACACTGAAGCTTTCTTT	CASSLWGDTEAFF
TRBV7-7	-	TRBD2	TRBJ2-2	TGTGCTAGCAGCAATAGCGGGGGGTCCTGGAACACCGGGGAGCTGTTTTTT	CASSNSGGSWNTGELFF
TRBV12-3/TRBV12-4	-	TRBD2	TRBJ2-5	TGTGCCAGCAGCATACGAGGGGAGGGGACCCAGTACTTC	CASSIRGEGTQYF
TRBV5-8	-	-	TRBJ1-5	TGTGCCAGCAGCTTCCGACAGACAAATCAGCCCCAGCATTTT	CASSFRQTNQPQHF
TRBV6-5	-	-	TRBJ1-1	TGTGCCAGCAGCTCAACATTGAACACTGAAGCTTTCTTT	CASSSTLNTEAFF
TRBV6-2/TRBV6-3	-	-	TRBJ1-2	TGTGCCAGCAGTCTTGGAGGCGTCCTTGGGGGCTACACCTTC	CASSLGGVLGGYTF
TRBV3-1/TRBV3-2	-	TRBD2	TRBJ2-1	TGTGCCAGCAGCCAAGATGGTAGCGGGGGTCTCTCCTACAATGAGCAGTTCTTC	CASSQDGSGGLSYNEQFF
TRBV28	-	-	TRBJ1-2	TGTGCCGCTAACCTTAAGGCGGGGGAGGGCTACACCTTC	CAANLKAGEGYTF
TRBV4-1	-	-	TRBJ1-4	TGCGCCAGCAGCCAAGATTGGGCTAGGACAGTCAGTAATGAAAAACTGTTTTTT	CASSQDWARTVSNEKLFF
TRBV18	-	TRBD1	TRBJ2-7	TGTGCCAGCTCTCGCACAGGGGACGCTCACTACGAGCAGTACTTC	CASSRTGDAHYEQYF
TRBV9	-	TRBD1	TRBJ1-5	TGTGCCAGCAGCCATCTTGAGAGGGGGCCAGGCAATCAGCCCCAGCATTTT	CASSHLERGPGNQPQHF
TRBV19	few	-	TRBJ1-1	TGTGCCACGCGGGGCCACGACAAAGCTTTCTTT	CATRGHDKAFF
TRBV5-1	once	TRBD2	TRBJ2-1	TGCGCCAGCAGCCCGACTAGCGGGGGGGCCAATGAGCAGTTCTTC	CASSPTSGGANEQFF
TRBV4-2	once	TRBD2	TRBJ2-1	TGTGCCAGCAGCCAACAGACTAGCGGGGGCTATGAGCAGTTCTTC	CASSQQTSGGYEQFF
TRBV30	-	-	TRBJ1-1	TGTGCCTGGAGGTCCTCTCTGTCGAACACTGAAGCTTTCTTT	CAWRSSLSNTEAFF
TRBV6-6	few	TRBD1	TRBJ2-7	TGTGCCAGCAGTCCCTCAGGGACAGCCTACGAGCAGTACTTC	CASSPSGTAYEQYF
TRBV3-1/TRBV3-2	-	-	TRBJ2-7	TGTGCCAGCAGCCAAGTACCTGGGCTCGAGCAGTACTTC	CASSQVPGLEQYF
TRBV2	-	TRBD1	TRBJ2-7	TGTGCCAGCAGGGACAGGCTTTACGAGCAGTACTTC	CASRDRLYEQYF
TRBV7-9	-	-	TRBJ2-5	TGTGCCAGCCGCTCAGGAGGAGAAGAGACCCAGTACTTC	CASRSGGEETQYF
TRBV19	-	-	TRBJ1-6	TGTGCCAGTAGTATAATGGACAGTAATTCACCCCTCCACTTT	CASSIMDSNSPLHF
TRBV10-1	-	-	TRBJ2-2	TGCGCCAGCAAGGGGTCGGGCACCGGGGAGCTGTTTTTT	CASKGSGTGELFF
TRBV30	-	TRBD1	TRBJ2-1	TGTGCTGAAGACAGGGGGGCGTACAATGAGCAGTTCTTC	CAEDRGAYNEQFF
TRBV6-5	-	TRBD1	TRBJ2-1	TGTGCCAGCAGTACGCGGGACAGGGGGCAGAATGAGCAGTTCTTC	CASSTRDRGQNEQFF
TRBV30	-	TRBD1	TRBJ1-1	TGTGCCTGGAGGGACAGGCGGACTGAAGCTTTCTTT	CAWRDRRTEAFF
TRBV11-2	-	-	TRBJ2-6	TGTGCCAGCAGCTTAGAGGACAGTTCCAGTGGTGCTGGGGCCAACGTCCTGACTTTC	CASSLEDSSSGAGANVLTF
TRBV6-2/TRBV6-3	-	TRBD2	TRBJ2-7	TGTGCCAGCAGTTGGGGGGGGGTAACCTACGAGCAGTACTTC	CASSWGGVTYEQYF
TRBV24-1	-	-	TRBJ2-2	TGTGCCACCAGTAGGCGGACCGGGGAGCTGTTTTTT	CATSRRTGELFF
TRBV7-2	-	TRBD1	TRBJ2-7	TGTGCCAGCAGCTTAGCGGGACAGCGCTACGAGCAGTACTTC	CASSLAGQRYEQYF
TRBV4-2	once	-	TRBJ1-6	TGTGCCAGCAGCCAAGGATCCGGGGGGATCCGGAATAATTCACCCCTCCACTTT	CASSQGSGGIRNNSPLHF
TRBV7-2	-	-	TRBJ1-2	TGTGCCAGCAGCTTAAGGGAGTCTGACTATGGCTACACCTTC	CASSLRESDYGYTF
TRBV5-1	-	TRBD1	TRBJ2-1	TGCGCCAGCAGCTTGCGGACAGGACAAGGGAATGAGCAGTTCTTC	CASSLRTGQGNEQFF
TRBV5-8	-	-	TRBJ1-4	TGTGCCAGCAGCCCCGCAGTCCGCCCGTGGTCAGCAACTAATGAAAAACTGTTTTTT	CASSPAVRPWSATNEKLFF
TRBV7-9	few	TRBD1	TRBJ2-7	TGTGCCAGCCGCACTACCGGGACAGGGGCTCACGAGCAGTACTTC	CASRTTGTGAHEQYF
TRBV18	-	-	TRBJ2-2	TGTGCCAGCTCACTCCCCCTGTCGGTCGGGGAGCTGTTTTTT	CASSLPLSVGELFF
TRBV19	few	-	TRBJ1-6	TGTGCCAGTAGTATTAAGGAGGGCCGAAGTTCACCCCTCCACTTT	CASSIKEGRSSPLHF